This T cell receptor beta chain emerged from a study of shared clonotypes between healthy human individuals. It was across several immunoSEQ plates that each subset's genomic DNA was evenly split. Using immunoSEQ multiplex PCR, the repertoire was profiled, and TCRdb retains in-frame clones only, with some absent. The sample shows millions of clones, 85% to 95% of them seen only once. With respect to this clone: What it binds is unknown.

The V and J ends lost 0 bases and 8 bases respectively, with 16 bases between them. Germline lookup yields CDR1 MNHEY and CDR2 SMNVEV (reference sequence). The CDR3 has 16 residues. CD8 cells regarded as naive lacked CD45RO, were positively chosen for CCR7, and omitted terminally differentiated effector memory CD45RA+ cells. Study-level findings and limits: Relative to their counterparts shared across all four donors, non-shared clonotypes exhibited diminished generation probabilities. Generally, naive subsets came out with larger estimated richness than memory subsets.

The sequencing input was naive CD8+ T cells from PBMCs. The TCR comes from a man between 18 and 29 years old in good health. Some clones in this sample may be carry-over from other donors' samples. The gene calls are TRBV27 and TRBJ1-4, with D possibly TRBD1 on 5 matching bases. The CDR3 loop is CASSLSRGLPGEKLFF. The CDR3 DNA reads TGTGCCAGCAGTTTATCTAGGGGACTCCCGGGAGAAAAACTGTTTTTT.